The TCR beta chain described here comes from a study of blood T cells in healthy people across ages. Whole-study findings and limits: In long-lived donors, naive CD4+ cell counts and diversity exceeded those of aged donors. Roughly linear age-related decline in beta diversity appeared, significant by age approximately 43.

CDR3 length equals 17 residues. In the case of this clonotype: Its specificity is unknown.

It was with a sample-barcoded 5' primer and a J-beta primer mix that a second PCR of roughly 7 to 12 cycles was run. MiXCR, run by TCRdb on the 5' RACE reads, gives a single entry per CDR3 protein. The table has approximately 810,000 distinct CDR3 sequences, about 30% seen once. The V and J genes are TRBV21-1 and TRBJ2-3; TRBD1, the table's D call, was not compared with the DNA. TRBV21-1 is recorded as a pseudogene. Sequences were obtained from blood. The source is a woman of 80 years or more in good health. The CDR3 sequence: CASSKFGTVTSTDTQYF. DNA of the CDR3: TGTGCCAGCAGCAAATTCGGGACAGTCACTAGCACAGATACGCAGTATTTT.